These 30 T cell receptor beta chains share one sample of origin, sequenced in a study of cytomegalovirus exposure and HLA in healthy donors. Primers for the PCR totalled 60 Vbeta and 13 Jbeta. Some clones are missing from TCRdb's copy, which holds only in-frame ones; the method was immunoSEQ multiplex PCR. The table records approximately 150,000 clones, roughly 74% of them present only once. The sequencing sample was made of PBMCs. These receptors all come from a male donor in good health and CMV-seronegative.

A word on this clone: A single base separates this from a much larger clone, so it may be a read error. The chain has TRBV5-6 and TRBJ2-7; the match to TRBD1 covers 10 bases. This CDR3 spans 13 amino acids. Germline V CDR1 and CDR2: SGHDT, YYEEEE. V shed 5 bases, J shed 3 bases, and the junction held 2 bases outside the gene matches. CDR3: CASSWDRGYEQYF. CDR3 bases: TGTGCCAGCAGTTGGGACAGGGGCTACGAGCAGTACTTC.

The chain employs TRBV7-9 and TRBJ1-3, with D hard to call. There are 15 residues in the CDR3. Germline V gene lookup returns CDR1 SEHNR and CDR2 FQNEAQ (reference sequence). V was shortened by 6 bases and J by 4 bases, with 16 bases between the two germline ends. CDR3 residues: CASRSKNPGGNTIYF. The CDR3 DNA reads TGTGCCAGCAGGTCCAAAAACCCAGGAGGAAACACCATATATTTT.

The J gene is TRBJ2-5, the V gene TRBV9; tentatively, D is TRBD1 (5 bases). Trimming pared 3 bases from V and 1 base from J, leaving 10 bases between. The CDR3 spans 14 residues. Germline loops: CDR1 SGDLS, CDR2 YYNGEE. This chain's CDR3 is CASSGGAFQETQYF. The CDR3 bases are TGTGCCAGCAGCGGGGGCGCCTTCCAAGAGACCCAGTACTTC.

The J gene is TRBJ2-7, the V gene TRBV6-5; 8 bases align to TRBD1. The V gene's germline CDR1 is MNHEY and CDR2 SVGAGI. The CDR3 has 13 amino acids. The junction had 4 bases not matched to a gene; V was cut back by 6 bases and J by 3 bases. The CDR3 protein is CASSRTGFYEQYF. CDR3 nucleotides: TGTGCCAGCAGCCGGACAGGGTTCTACGAGCAGTACTTC.

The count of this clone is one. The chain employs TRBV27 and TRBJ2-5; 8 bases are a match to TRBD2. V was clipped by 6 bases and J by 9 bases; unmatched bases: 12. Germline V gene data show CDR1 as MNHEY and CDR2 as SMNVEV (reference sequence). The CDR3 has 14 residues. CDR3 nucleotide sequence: TGTGCCAGCAGGACAACCGGGACTAGGATGTCCCAGTACTTC. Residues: CASRTTGTRMSQYF.

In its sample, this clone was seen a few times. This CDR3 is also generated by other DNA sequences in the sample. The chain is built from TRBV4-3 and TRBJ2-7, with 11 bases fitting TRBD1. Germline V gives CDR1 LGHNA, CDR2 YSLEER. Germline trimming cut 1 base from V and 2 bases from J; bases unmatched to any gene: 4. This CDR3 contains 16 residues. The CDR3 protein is CASSQASGQGAYEQYF. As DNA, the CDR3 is TGCGCCAGCAGCCAAGCATCGGGACAGGGGGCCTACGAGCAGTACTTC.

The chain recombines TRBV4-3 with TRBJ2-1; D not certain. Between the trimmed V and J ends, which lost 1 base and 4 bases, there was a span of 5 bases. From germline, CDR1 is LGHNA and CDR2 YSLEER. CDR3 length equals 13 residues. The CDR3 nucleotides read TGCGCCAGCAGCCAAGCCCGTTACAATGAGCAGTTCTTC. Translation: CASSQARYNEQFF.

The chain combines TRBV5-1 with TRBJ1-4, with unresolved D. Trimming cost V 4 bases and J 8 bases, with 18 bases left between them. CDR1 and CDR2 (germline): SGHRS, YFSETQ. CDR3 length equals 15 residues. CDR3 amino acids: CASSTAGRRKEKLFF. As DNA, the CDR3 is TGCGCCAGCAGCACTGCAGGAAGGCGAAAGGAAAAACTGTTTTTT.

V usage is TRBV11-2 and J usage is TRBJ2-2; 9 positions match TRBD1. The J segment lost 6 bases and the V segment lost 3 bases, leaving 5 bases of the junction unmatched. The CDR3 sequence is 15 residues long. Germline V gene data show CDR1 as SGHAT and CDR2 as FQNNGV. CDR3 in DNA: TGTGCCAGCAGCTTCCGGGACAGGGCGTCCGGGGAGCTGTTTTTT. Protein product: CASSFRDRASGELFF.

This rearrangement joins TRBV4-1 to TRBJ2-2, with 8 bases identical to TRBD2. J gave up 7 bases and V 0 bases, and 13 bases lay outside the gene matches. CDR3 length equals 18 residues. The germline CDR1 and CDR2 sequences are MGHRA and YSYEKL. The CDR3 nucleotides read TGCGCCAGCAGCCAAGACACCGGGGGGGCCATAGTTGGCGGGGAGCTGTTTTTT. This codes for CASSQDTGGAIVGGELFF.

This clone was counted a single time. The CDR3 DNA reads TGTGCCACCCGGGGAGGCTCCTACACAGATACGCAGTATTTT. It is translated as CATRGGSYTDTQYF. This chain uses TRBV19 with TRBJ2-3; possible D gene TRBD2, 6 bases. Germline loops: CDR1 LNHDA, CDR2 SQIVND (reference sequence). The CDR3 sequence is 14 residues long. Trimming removed 10 bases at V and 2 bases at J, with 16 bases between.

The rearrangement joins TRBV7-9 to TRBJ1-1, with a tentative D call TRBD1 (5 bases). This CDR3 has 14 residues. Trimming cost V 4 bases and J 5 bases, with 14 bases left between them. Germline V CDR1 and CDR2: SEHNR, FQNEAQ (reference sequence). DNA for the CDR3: TGTGCCAGCAGCTCCGGCACAGGATCTACTGAAGCTTTCTTT. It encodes CASSSGTGSTEAFF.

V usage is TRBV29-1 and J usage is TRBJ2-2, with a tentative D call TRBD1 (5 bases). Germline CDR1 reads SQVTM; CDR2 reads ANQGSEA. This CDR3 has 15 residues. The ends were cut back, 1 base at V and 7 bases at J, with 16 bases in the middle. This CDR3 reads CSVEGLDNPGGELFF. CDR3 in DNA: TGCAGCGTTGAAGGCCTGGACAATCCGGGCGGGGAGCTGTTTTTT.

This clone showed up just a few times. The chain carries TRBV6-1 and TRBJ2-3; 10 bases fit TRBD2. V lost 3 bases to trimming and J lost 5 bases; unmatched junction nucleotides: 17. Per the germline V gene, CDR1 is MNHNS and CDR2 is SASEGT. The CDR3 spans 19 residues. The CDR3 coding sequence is TGTGCCAGCAGTGAGTGGACAGGGATAGTAGCGGGAGGCGTAGATACGCAGTATTTT. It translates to CASSEWTGIVAGGVDTQYF.

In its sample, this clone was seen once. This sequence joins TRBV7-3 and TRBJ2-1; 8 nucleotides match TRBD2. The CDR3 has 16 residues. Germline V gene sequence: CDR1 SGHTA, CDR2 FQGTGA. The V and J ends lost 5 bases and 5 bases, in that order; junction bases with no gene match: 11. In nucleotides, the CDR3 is TGTGCCAGCAGCATAGCCCCGGGACTAGAAAACAATGAGCAGTTCTTC. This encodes CASSIAPGLENNEQFF.

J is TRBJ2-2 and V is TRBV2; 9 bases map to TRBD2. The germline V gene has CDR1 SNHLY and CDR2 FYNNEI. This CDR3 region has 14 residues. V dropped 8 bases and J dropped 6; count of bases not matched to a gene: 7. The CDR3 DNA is TGTGCCAGCGTTAGCGGGGGCTGGTCCGGGGAGCTGTTTTTT. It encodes CASVSGGWSGELFF.

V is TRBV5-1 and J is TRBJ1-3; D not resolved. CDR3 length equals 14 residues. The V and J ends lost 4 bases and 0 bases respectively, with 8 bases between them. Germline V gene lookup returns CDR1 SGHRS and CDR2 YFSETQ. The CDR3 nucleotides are TGCGCCAGCAGCCAACCGGGCTCTGGAAACACCATATATTTT. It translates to CASSQPGSGNTIYF.

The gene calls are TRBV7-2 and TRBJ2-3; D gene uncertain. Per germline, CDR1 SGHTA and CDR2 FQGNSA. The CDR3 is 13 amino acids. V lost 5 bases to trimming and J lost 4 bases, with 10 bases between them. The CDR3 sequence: CASSDLSSDTQYF. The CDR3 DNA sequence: TGTGCCAGCAGCGACTTATCCTCAGATACGCAGTATTTT.

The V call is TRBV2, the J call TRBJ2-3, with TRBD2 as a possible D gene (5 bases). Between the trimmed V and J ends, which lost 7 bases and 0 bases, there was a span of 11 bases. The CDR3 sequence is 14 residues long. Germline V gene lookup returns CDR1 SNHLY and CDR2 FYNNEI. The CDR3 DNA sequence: TGTGCCAGCACCCGGGATCCTAGCACAGATACGCAGTATTTT. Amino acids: CASTRDPSTDTQYF.

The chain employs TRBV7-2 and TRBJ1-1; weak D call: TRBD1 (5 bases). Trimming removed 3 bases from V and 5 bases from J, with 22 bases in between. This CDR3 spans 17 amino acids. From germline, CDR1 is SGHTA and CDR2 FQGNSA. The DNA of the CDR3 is TGTGCCAGCAGCTTGAGTTTGGGGGGGTCTACGTTGACTGAAGCTTTCTTT. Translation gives CASSLSLGGSTLTEAFF.

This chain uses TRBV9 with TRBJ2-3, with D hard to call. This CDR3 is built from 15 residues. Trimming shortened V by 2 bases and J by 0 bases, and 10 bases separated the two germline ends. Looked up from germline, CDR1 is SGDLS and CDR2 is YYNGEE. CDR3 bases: TGTGCCAGCAGCGTTAGCAGCGTTAGCACAGATACGCAGTATTTT. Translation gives CASSVSSVSTDTQYF.

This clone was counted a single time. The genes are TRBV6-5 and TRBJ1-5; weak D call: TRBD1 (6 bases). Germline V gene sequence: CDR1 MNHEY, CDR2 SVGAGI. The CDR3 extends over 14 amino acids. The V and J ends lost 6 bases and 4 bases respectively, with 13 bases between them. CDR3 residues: CASSRSGVNQPQHF. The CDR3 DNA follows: TGTGCCAGCAGCCGCTCAGGGGTGAATCAGCCCCAGCATTTT.

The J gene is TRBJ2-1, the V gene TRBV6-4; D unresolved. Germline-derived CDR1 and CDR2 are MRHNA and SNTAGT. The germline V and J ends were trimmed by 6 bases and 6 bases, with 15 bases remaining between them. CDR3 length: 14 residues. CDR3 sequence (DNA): TGTGCCAGCAGCATTAGTTCACGATTCAATGAGCAGTTCTTC. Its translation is CASSISSRFNEQFF.

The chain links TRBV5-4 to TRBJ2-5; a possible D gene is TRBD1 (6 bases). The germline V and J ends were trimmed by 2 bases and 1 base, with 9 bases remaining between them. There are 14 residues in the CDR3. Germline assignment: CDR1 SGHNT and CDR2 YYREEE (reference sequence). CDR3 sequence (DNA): TGTGCCAGCAGCTTTATGGGGGCCCAAGAGACCCAGTACTTC. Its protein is CASSFMGAQETQYF.

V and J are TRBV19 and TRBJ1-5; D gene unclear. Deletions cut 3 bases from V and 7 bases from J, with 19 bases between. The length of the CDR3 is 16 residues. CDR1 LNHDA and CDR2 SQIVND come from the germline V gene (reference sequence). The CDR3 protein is CASSIGRGYLGQPQHF. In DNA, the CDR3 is TGTGCCAGTAGTATCGGTCGGGGTTACTTGGGCCAGCCCCAGCATTTT.

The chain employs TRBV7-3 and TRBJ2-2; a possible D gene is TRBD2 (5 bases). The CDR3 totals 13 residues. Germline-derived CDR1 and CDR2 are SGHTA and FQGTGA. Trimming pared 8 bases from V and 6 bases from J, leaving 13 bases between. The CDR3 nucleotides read TGTGCCAGCCGAAGCAGCGGCGCCGGGGAGCTGTTTTTT. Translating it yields CASRSSGAGELFF.

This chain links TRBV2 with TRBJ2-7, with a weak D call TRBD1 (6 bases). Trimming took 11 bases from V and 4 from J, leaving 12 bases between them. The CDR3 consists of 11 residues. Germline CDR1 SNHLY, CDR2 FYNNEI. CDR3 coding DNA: TGTGCCGGATCCAGGGGATACGAGCAGTACTTC. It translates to CAGSRGYEQYF.

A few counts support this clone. As DNA, the CDR3 is TGTGCCACTAAGCTCCGGGACAGGAACACTGAAGCTTTCTTT. It yields the protein CATKLRDRNTEAFF. The chain recombines TRBV19 with TRBJ1-1; TRBD1 agrees at 7 bases. The CDR3 sequence is 14 residues long. Per the germline V gene, CDR1 is LNHDA and CDR2 is SQIVND (reference sequence). The V gene end was trimmed by 10 bases and the J gene end by 1 base; junction bases not matched to a gene: 9. Filled out from reference TRBV19 and TRBJ1-1, the complete variable domain reads DGGITQSPKYLFRKEGQNVTLSCEQNLNHDAMYWYRQDPGQGLRLIYYSQIVNDFQKGDIAEGYSVSREKKESFPLTVTSAQKNPTAFYLCATKLRDRNTEAFFGQGTRLTVV.

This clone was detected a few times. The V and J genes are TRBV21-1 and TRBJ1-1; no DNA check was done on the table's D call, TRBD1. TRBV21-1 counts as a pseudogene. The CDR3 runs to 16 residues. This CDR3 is CASSKALGQGDTEAFF. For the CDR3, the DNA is TGTGCCAGCAGCAAAGCGCTAGGACAGGGGGACACTGAAGCTTTCTTT.

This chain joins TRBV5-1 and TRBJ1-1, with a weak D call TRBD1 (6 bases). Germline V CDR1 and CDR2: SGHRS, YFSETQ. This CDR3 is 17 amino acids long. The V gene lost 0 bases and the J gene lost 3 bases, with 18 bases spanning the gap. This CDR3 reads CASSLAGGRLSDTEAFF. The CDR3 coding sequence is TGCGCCAGCAGCTTGGCGGGGGGGCGCCTATCGGACACTGAAGCTTTCTTT.